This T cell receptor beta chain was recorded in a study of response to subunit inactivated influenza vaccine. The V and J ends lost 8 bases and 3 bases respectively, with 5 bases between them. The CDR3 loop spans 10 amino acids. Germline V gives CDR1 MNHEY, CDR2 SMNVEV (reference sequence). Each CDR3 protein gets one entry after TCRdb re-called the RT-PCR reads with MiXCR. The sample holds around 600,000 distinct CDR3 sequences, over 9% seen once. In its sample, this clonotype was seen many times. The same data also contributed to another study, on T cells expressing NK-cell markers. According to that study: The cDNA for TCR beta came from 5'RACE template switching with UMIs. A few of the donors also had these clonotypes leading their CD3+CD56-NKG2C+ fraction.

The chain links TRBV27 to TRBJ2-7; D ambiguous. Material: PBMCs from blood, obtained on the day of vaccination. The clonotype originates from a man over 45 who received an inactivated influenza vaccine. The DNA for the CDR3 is TGTGCCAGCGGACGCTACGAGCAGTACTTC. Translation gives CASGRYEQYF.